These T cell receptor beta chains were read from a single sample in a study of T-cell memory formation after mild COVID-19. TCRdb passed the 5' RACE reads through MiXCR, listing each CDR3 protein once. The top ten clones hold roughly 8.2% of a sample with roughly 510,000 distinct CDR3 sequences, around a sixth of them seen once. The specimen was PBMCs or a T cell subset sorted from them (not recorded which). Receptors originate from an adult woman who had mild COVID-19 (a few samples of this study predate the infection). Cell type and time point are not known. CDR3s include the opening cysteine and the closing phenylalanine or tryptophan. D genes are given only for firm matches. Where a row states a size, it is once, few, many or the class of an expanded clone; other rows omit it.

TRBV7-9	-	-	TRBJ2-7	CASSLAVGGSSYEQYF	TGTGCCAGCAGCTTAGCGGTGGGGGGTAGCTCCTACGAGCAGTACTTC
TRBV7-8	-	few	TRBJ1-5	CASSLAETGNQPQHF	TGTGCCAGCAGCTTAGCGGAAACAGGGAATCAGCCCCAGCATTTT
TRBV29-1	-	few	TRBJ2-7	CSASYSFRSEQYF	TGCAGCGCATCATACAGTTTCAGGAGTGAGCAGTACTTC
TRBV6-4	-	-	TRBJ1-1	CAPGGRVTEAFF	TGTGCGCCCGGAGGCAGGGTAACTGAAGCTTTCTTT
TRBV5-1	-	-	TRBJ1-1	CASSSYSGENEAFF	TGCGCCAGCAGCTCCTACTCGGGTGAGAATGAAGCTTTCTTT
TRBV2	-	few	TRBJ2-3	CAGGLVGADTQYF	TGTGCCGGGGGGTTGGTTGGCGCAGATACGCAGTATTTT
TRBV20-1	-	-	TRBJ2-5	CSAPSPRTLYQETQYF	TGCAGTGCCCCGAGTCCCCGGACTCTGTACCAAGAGACCCAGTACTTC
TRBV12-3/TRBV12-4	TRBD2	many	TRBJ2-3	CASRGLAATDTQYF	TGTGCCAGCCGCGGACTAGCGGCCACAGATACGCAGTATTTT
TRBV7-9	-	-	TRBJ2-3	CASSLYGTHTDTQYF	TGTGCCAGCAGCTTATACGGGACCCACACAGATACGCAGTATTTT
TRBV20-1	-	few	TRBJ1-4	CSARSGFIGEKLFF	TGCAGTGCTAGATCAGGGTTTATCGGGGAAAAACTGTTTTTT
TRBV7-9	-	many	TRBJ2-5	CASSLSVYQETQYF	TGTGCCAGCAGCTTGTCGGTGTACCAAGAGACCCAGTACTTC
TRBV5-1	-	-	TRBJ2-7	CASSPGWAAREQYF	TGCGCCAGCAGCCCTGGGTGGGCAGCACGCGAGCAGTACTTC
TRBV5-1	-	-	TRBJ2-7	CASSLDSTGYEQYF	TGCGCCAGCAGCTTGGATAGTACCGGCTACGAGCAGTACTTC
TRBV20-1	-	-	TRBJ1-5	CSATDSNKPQHF	TGCAGTGCAACCGACAGCAATAAGCCCCAGCATTTT
TRBV20-1	-	few	TRBJ2-1	CSARLYNEQFF	TGCAGTGCTAGACTCTACAATGAGCAGTTCTTC
TRBV7-2	-	-	TRBJ1-1	CASSPPIITEAFF	TGTGCCAGCAGCCCGCCTATCATCACTGAAGCTTTCTTT
TRBV28	TRBD1	many	TRBJ1-3	CASSQGAGNTIYF	TGTGCCAGCAGCCAGGGGGCTGGAAACACCATATATTTT
TRBV18	TRBD2	few	TRBJ2-7	CASSPPGLADYEQYF	TGTGCCAGCTCACCACCGGGACTAGCGGATTACGAGCAGTACTTC
TRBV12-3/TRBV12-4	-	few	TRBJ1-6	CASSSTGNYNSPLHF	TGTGCCAGCAGTTCGACAGGAAACTATAATTCACCCCTCCACTTT
TRBV7-9	-	-	TRBJ2-2	CASSFRELFF	TGTGCCAGCAGCTTCCGGGAGCTGTTTTTT
TRBV7-9	-	-	TRBJ1-5	CASGLWDSNQPQHF	TGTGCCAGCGGCTTATGGGATAGCAATCAGCCCCAGCATTTT
TRBV6-5	TRBD1	few	TRBJ2-7	CASTPSGTGAYEQYF	TGTGCCAGCACCCCATCCGGGACAGGGGCCTACGAGCAGTACTTC
TRBV2	TRBD1	-	TRBJ1-5	CASKDRSNQPQHF	TGTGCCAGCAAGGACAGGAGCAATCAGCCCCAGCATTTT
TRBV19	-	-	TRBJ1-5	CASSVGTAGSNQPQHF	TGTGCCAGTAGTGTGGGGACGGCCGGCAGCAATCAGCCCCAGCATTTT
TRBV5-1	TRBD1	few	TRBJ2-1	CASSVDRSSYNEQFF	TGCGCCAGCAGCGTGGACAGGAGCTCCTACAATGAGCAGTTCTTC
TRBV6-2/TRBV6-3	TRBD1	-	TRBJ1-2	CASSYSRDRLYGYTF	TGTGCCAGCAGTTACTCCCGGGACAGACTATATGGCTACACCTTC
TRBV12-3/TRBV12-4	-	many	TRBJ1-3	CASSLSYSGNTIYF	TGTGCCAGCAGTTTAAGTTACTCTGGAAACACCATATATTTT
TRBV6-5	-	-	TRBJ1-2	CASSGTGVGGYTF	TGTGCCAGCAGTGGAACAGGAGTGGGAGGCTACACCTTC
TRBV6-5	-	few	TRBJ1-2	CASSYGGIVDYGYTF	TGTGCCAGCAGTTACGGGGGGATCGTCGACTATGGCTACACCTTC
TRBV20-1	-	-	TRBJ2-2	CSARDHTLYTGELFF	TGCAGTGCTAGAGATCACACTCTCTACACCGGGGAGCTGTTTTTT
TRBV12-3/TRBV12-4	-	-	TRBJ1-1	CASTPYRVLSTEAFF	TGTGCCAGCACACCATACAGGGTACTTAGCACTGAAGCTTTCTTT
TRBV18	TRBD2	-	TRBJ2-2	CASSPGLAGGPKTGELFF	TGTGCCAGCTCACCGGGACTAGCGGGAGGGCCGAAAACCGGGGAGCTGTTTTTT
TRBV11-2	-	-	TRBJ2-2	CASSFYGGRGAGELFF	TGTGCCAGCAGCTTTTATGGCGGTAGGGGCGCCGGGGAGCTGTTTTTT
TRBV29-1	TRBD1	-	TRBJ2-7	CSVEGQANYEQYF	TGCAGCGTTGAGGGACAGGCGAACTACGAGCAGTACTTC
TRBV5-1	-	few	TRBJ2-5	CASSSNRVVTQYF	TGCGCCAGCAGTTCCAACAGGGTGGTGACCCAGTACTTC
TRBV20-1	-	many	TRBJ1-5	CSATAGPQNQPQHF	TGCAGTGCCACGGCGGGGCCCCAGAATCAGCCCCAGCATTTT
TRBV27	-	many	TRBJ2-6	CASRNSGANVLTF	TGTGCCAGCCGAAACTCTGGGGCCAACGTCCTGACTTTC
TRBV14	TRBD1	few	TRBJ2-2	CASSQEKGWTGSTGELFF	TGTGCCAGCAGCCAAGAGAAAGGCTGGACAGGGAGCACCGGGGAGCTGTTTTTT
TRBV5-1	-	few	TRBJ2-5	CASSGTTFQETQYF	TGCGCCAGCAGCGGCACCACCTTTCAAGAGACCCAGTACTTC
TRBV7-6	-	-	TRBJ2-3	CASSLGFGPTDTQYF	TGTGCCAGCAGCTTAGGTTTCGGGCCCACAGATACGCAGTATTTT
TRBV29-1	TRBD2	-	TRBJ2-1	CSVGVSGRPSEEQFF	TGCAGCGTTGGTGTTAGCGGGAGGCCATCGGAGGAGCAGTTCTTC
TRBV6-4	TRBD2	few	TRBJ2-3	CASSLTSGGVTDTQYF	TGTGCCAGCAGTTTGACTAGCGGGGGGGTCACAGATACGCAGTATTTT
TRBV4-2	TRBD2	-	TRBJ2-1	CASSSAPPGLAGGPGEQFF	TGTGCCAGCAGCTCCGCCCCACCGGGACTAGCGGGAGGGCCTGGTGAGCAGTTCTTC
TRBV27	-	few	TRBJ2-3	CASYSPGSSDTQYF	TGTGCCAGCTACTCTCCCGGGAGTTCAGATACGCAGTATTTT
TRBV5-1	-	few	TRBJ1-1	CASSLEGRLEAFF	TGCGCCAGCAGCTTGGAGGGTCGCCTGGAAGCTTTCTTT
TRBV20-1	-	-	TRBJ1-1	CSARAPRGLNTEAFF	TGCAGTGCTAGAGCCCCTCGGGGGTTGAACACTGAAGCTTTCTTT
TRBV5-6	-	-	TRBJ2-1	CASSLLESYNEQFF	TGTGCCAGCAGCCTATTAGAGTCCTACAATGAGCAGTTCTTC
TRBV6-5	TRBD1	-	TRBJ1-1	CASRINPRGPSRAFF	TGTGCCAGCAGGATCAACCCCAGGGGGCCATCCAGAGCTTTCTTT
TRBV30	-	few	TRBJ1-1	CAWSVQLNTEAFF	TGTGCCTGGAGTGTACAGTTGAACACTGAAGCTTTCTTT
TRBV27	-	few	TRBJ2-2	CASSSPREKLNTGELFF	TGTGCCAGCTCCAGCCCCCGGGAGAAGCTGAACACCGGGGAGCTGTTTTTT
TRBV18	TRBD1	-	TRBJ1-2	CASSPSGQGYYGYTF	TGTGCCAGCTCCCCCTCGGGACAGGGTTACTATGGCTACACCTTC
TRBV4-3	-	-	TRBJ2-3	CASSQGLTDTQYF	TGCGCCAGCAGCCAAGGCCTAACAGATACGCAGTATTTT